This T cell receptor beta chain is drawn from a study of T cells in Graves' hyperthyroidism and ophthalmopathy. This clonotype was seen repeatedly, ten times or more. Antigen specificity is unknown. RNA transcripts yielded amplified TCR beta CDR3 regions. HTBI primers were the set used in a first-round RT-PCR of the TCR CDR3. A single record per CDR3 protein comes from TCRdb applying MiXCR to the multiplex PCR reads. The sample carries 350,000 to 450,000 distinct CDR3 sequences, around 15% recorded once. The ends lost 8 bases at V and 1 base at J; junction bases unmatched: 9. The CDR3 contains 15 residues. Germline V gives CDR1 SGHAT, CDR2 FQDESV (reference sequence). Study-level points and caveats: A model built on 13 V-J features separated ophthalmopathy from stable hyperthyroidism.

Material: blood. This TCR was recovered from a man in his fifties or sixties with Graves' ophthalmopathy. The chain has TRBV11-1 and TRBJ2-5; TRBD1 matches at 8 bases. The CDR3 here is CASGAGQVTQETQYF. CDR3 coding DNA: TGTGCCAGCGGCGCGGGACAGGTAACCCAAGAGACCCAGTACTTC.